Below, 23 T cell receptor beta chains from the same sample are listed, as sequenced in a study of blood T cell repertoires in COVID-19. Here immunoSEQ multiplex PCR was the method, and the copy in TCRdb shows in-frame clones only, minus some. The table has 250,000 to 350,000 clones, around nine tenths seen once. Sequenced sample: peripheral blood. These receptors originate from a woman between 55 and 75 years old with acute or convalescent COVID-19.

The J gene is TRBJ1-6, the V gene TRBV29-1; no clear D. Trimming stripped 5 bases from V and 13 bases from J, with 18 bases between. This CDR3 spans 13 amino acids. The germline V gene encodes CDR1 SQVTM and CDR2 ANQGSEA. The DNA for the CDR3 is TGCAGCGTTCCCGACCGGGTTATGTTCCCCCTCCACTTT. This sequence encodes CSVPDRVMFPLHF.

CDR3 DNA sequence: TGTGCCAGCAGCCCACGACAGGGTAGTGGCTATGGCTACACCTTC. Its translation is CASSPRQGSGYGYTF. V usage is TRBV5-4 and J usage is TRBJ1-2; TRBD1 agrees at 7 bases. V shed 4 bases, J shed 4 bases, and the junction held 10 bases outside the gene matches. This CDR3 is 15 amino acids long. Per the germline V gene, CDR1 is SGHNT and CDR2 is YYREEE (reference sequence).

The V and J genes are TRBV19 and TRBJ1-1, with D possibly being TRBD1 (6 bases). V dropped 6 bases and J dropped 4 bases, with 15 bases sitting between them. The CDR3 runs 14 residues. Per germline, CDR1 LNHDA and CDR2 SQIVND (reference sequence). In DNA, the CDR3 is TGTGCCAGTAGCCTCAGGGGAGAGGTCACTGAAGCTTTCTTT. Translating it yields CASSLRGEVTEAFF.

The chain has TRBV5-5 and TRBJ2-6, with no clear D. CDR1 and CDR2 (germline): SGHKS, YYEKEE (reference sequence). Trimming removed 6 bases at V and 5 bases at J, with 9 bases between. This CDR3 is built from 13 residues. CDR3 sequence reads: CASNLLRANVLTF. In nucleotides, the CDR3 is TGTGCCAGCAACCTACTTAGGGCCAACGTCCTGACTTTC.

This sequence joins TRBV21-1 and TRBJ2-3; the table calls TRBD2, which could not be checked here. TRBV21-1 is a listed pseudogene. The CDR3 is made up of 16 amino acids. The chain's CDR3 is CASTTTSGRDTDTQYF. CDR3 DNA: TGTGCCAGCACCACCACTAGCGGGAGGGACACAGATACGCAGTATTTT.

This clone came up once. The V call is TRBV5-4, the J call TRBJ2-3; D is undetermined. Trimming shortened V by 1 base and J by 4 bases, and 10 bases separated the two germline ends. The CDR3 totals 14 residues. Germline values: CDR1 SGHNT, CDR2 YYREEE (reference sequence). In DNA, the CDR3 is TGTGCCAGCAGCTTGTTGATTAGCCCAGATACGCAGTATTTT. Amino acids: CASSLLISPDTQYF.

The chain employs TRBV11-2 and TRBJ2-7; TRBD1 matches at 9 bases. CDR1 SGHAT and CDR2 FQNNGV come from the germline V gene. The CDR3 is 16 residues long. V lost 5 bases to trimming and J lost 3 bases; unmatched junction nucleotides: 11. CDR3 sequence (DNA): TGTGCCAGCAGCCCGGTGGGGCGGACAGGGGACTACGAGCAGTACTTC. It specifies CASSPVGRTGDYEQYF.

DNA of the CDR3: TGTGCCAGCGGAGGACGGAAGGAGGGGACTGGGGCCAACGTCCTGACTTTC. Translation: CASGGRKEGTGANVLTF. The rearrangement links TRBV2 to TRBJ2-6, with D tentatively TRBD2 (6 bases). The CDR3 totals 17 residues. Trimming took 8 bases from V and 2 from J, leaving 19 bases between them. CDR1 is SNHLY, CDR2 FYNNEI, per germline. Filled out from reference TRBV2 and TRBJ2-6, the complete variable domain reads EPEVTQTPSHQVTQMGQEVILRCVPISNHLYFYWYRQILGQKVEFLVSFYNNEISEKSEIFDDQFSVERPDGSNFTLKIRSTKLEDSAMYFCASGGRKEGTGANVLTFGAGSRLTVL.

This clone was observed a single time. The J gene is TRBJ2-1, the V gene TRBV7-3; the match to TRBD2 covers 8 bases. There are 19 residues in the CDR3. CDR1 and CDR2 (germline): SGHTA, FQGTGA. Trimming at V came to 5 bases and at J to 0 bases, leaving 15 bases not matched to a gene. The DNA for the CDR3 is TGTGCCAGCAGCCCCTATGGAGCGGGGGCCCATAGCTCCTACAATGAGCAGTTCTTC. It yields the protein CASSPYGAGAHSSYNEQFF.

This chain uses TRBV7-9 with TRBJ2-2, with 9 bases that match TRBD2. V shed 5 bases and J 6 bases; nucleotides not matched to a gene: 10. This CDR3 comprises 16 residues. In germline, CDR1 is SEHNR, CDR2 FQNEAQ (reference sequence). The CDR3 spells CASSQLREGLSGELFF. The CDR3 region has the DNA TGTGCCAGCAGCCAGTTGCGGGAGGGCCTCTCCGGGGAGCTGTTTTTT.

The chain links TRBV7-2 to TRBJ2-5, with 9 nucleotides matching TRBD2. The CDR3 spans 16 residues. Germline V gene data show CDR1 as SGHTA and CDR2 as FQGNSA. V shed 2 bases, J shed 5 bases, and the junction held 9 bases outside the gene matches. CDR3 nucleotide sequence: TGTGCCAGCAGCTTAAATCGGCTAGCGGGGAGGGAGACCCAGTACTTC. This encodes CASSLNRLAGRETQYF. Complete variable domain (other parts from reference TRBV7-2 and TRBJ2-5): GAGVSQSPSNKVTEKGKDVELRCDPISGHTALYWYRQSLGQGLEFLIYFQGNSAPDKSGLPSDRFSAERTGGSVSTLTIQRTQQEDSAVYLCASSLNRLAGRETQYFGPGTRLLVL.

V is TRBV5-4 and J is TRBJ2-1; weak D call: TRBD2 (6 bases). Trimming removed 0 bases from V and 4 bases from J, with 11 bases in between. The germline CDR1 and CDR2 sequences are SGHNT and YYREEE (reference sequence). This CDR3 contains 15 residues. The CDR3 protein is CASSLVSGSYNEQFF. The DNA of the CDR3 is TGTGCCAGCAGCTTGGTTAGCGGAAGTTACAATGAGCAGTTCTTC.

In its sample, this clone was seen a few times. The chain combines TRBV10-3 with TRBJ1-1; D ambiguous. The CDR3 loop spans 12 amino acids. The ends were cut back, 4 bases at V and 5 bases at J, with 8 bases in the middle. Germline V gene sequence: CDR1 ENHRY, CDR2 SYGVKD. The CDR3 is CAISGEGTEAFF. DNA for the CDR3: TGTGCCATCAGTGGAGAGGGTACTGAAGCTTTCTTT.

The rearrangement links TRBV7-9 to TRBJ2-5; 9 bases map to TRBD2. Germline values: CDR1 SEHNR, CDR2 FQNEAQ (reference sequence). This CDR3 comprises 15 residues. The ends lost 4 bases at V and 2 bases at J; junction bases unmatched: 5. DNA for the CDR3: TGTGCCAGCAGCTGGGTAGCGGGAGTACAAGAGACCCAGTACTTC. It codes for CASSWVAGVQETQYF.

The gene calls are TRBV6-5 and TRBJ1-2; no definite D call. Germline loops: CDR1 MNHEY, CDR2 SVGAGI. The V and J ends lost 7 bases and 0 bases respectively, with 15 bases between them. This CDR3 has 15 residues. The CDR3 bases are TGTGCCAGCAAGTTGGGAGGTATCGCTAACTATGGCTACACCTTC. It yields the protein CASKLGGIANYGYTF.

This clone showed up many times. This chain links TRBV7-3 with TRBJ1-1, with D perhaps TRBD1 (5 bases). CDR3 length: 13 amino acids. With 4 bases removed from V and 0 bases from J, the gap between germline ends came to 6 bases. Germline V CDR1 and CDR2: SGHTA, FQGTGA. For the CDR3, the DNA is TGTGCCAGCAGCTCCAGGGTGAACACTGAAGCTTTCTTT. Protein product: CASSSRVNTEAFF.

This rearrangement joins TRBV4-3 to TRBJ2-3; 10 nucleotides agree with TRBD2. The CDR3 length is 17 residues. V trimming: 2 bases; J trimming: 1 base; junction bases outside the gene matches: 6. Germline loops: CDR1 LGHNA, CDR2 YSLEER. CDR3 loop: CASSQRHGTSGTDTQYF. In DNA, the CDR3 is TGCGCCAGCAGCCAAAGGCATGGGACTAGCGGCACAGATACGCAGTATTTT.

The genes are TRBV4-1 and TRBJ2-1; 9 nucleotides align to TRBD2. The germline V gene has CDR1 MGHRA and CDR2 YSYEKL. J gave up 3 bases and V 2 bases, and 8 bases lay outside the gene matches. This CDR3 has 17 residues. The DNA for the CDR3 is TGCGCCAGCAGCCAATGGGGACGAGCGGGAGGCTACAATGAGCAGTTCTTC. Its translation is CASSQWGRAGGYNEQFF.

The chain uses TRBV2 and TRBJ2-3, with 10 bases matching TRBD1. Germline CDR1 SNHLY, CDR2 FYNNEI. This CDR3 has 13 amino acids. The V segment lost 6 bases and the J segment 5 bases; nucleotides outside the gene matches: 2. The CDR3 is CASSGQGVDTQYF. The CDR3, as DNA: TGTGCCAGCAGCGGACAGGGGGTAGATACGCAGTATTTT.

The chain is built from TRBV6-2 or TRBV6-3 and TRBJ2-5, with D possibly being TRBD1 (6 bases). Trimming pared 0 bases from V and 0 bases from J, leaving 11 bases between. The CDR3 runs to 16 residues. CDR1 and CDR2 from the germline V gene are MNHEY and SVGEGT. The chain's CDR3 is CASSYSLGTNQETQYF. For the CDR3, the DNA is TGTGCCAGCAGTTACTCGCTTGGGACAAACCAAGAGACCCAGTACTTC.

This chain connects TRBV29-1 to TRBJ1-2, with D perhaps matching TRBD1 (6 bases). The CDR3 length is 12 residues. The germline CDR1 and CDR2 sequences are SQVTM and ANQGSEA. Trimming shortened V by 5 bases and J by 4 bases, and 11 bases separated the two germline ends. The CDR3 coding sequence is TGCAGCGTTTTCACAGGGAGCTATGGCTACACCTTC. Its protein product is CSVFTGSYGYTF.

The V and J genes are TRBV24-1 and TRBJ1-2; 10 bases fit TRBD1. With 4 bases clipped from V and 4 bases from J, the junction kept 8 bases outside the gene matches. There are 16 residues in the CDR3. CDR1 and CDR2 from the germline V gene are KGHDR and SFDVKD. CDR3 sequence reads: CATSETGGALGYGYTF. CDR3 in DNA: TGTGCCACCAGTGAGACAGGGGGCGCTTTGGGCTATGGCTACACCTTC.

The chain couples TRBV28 to TRBJ1-2; a possible D gene is TRBD1 (6 bases). V dropped 2 bases and J dropped 2 bases, with 9 bases sitting between them. Germline CDR1 reads MDHEN; CDR2 reads SYDVKM. The CDR3 is 14 amino acids. This CDR3 reads CASSLHGQNYGYTF. The CDR3 nucleotides are TGTGCCAGCAGTTTACACGGACAGAACTATGGCTACACCTTC.